Following are 10 T cell receptor beta chains from one sample sequenced in a study of cytomegalovirus exposure and HLA in healthy donors. The PCR ran on 60 Vbeta and 13 Jbeta primers. Using immunoSEQ multiplex PCR, the repertoire was profiled, and TCRdb retains in-frame clones only, with some absent. The sample records approximately 100,000 clones, 55% to 75% being singletons. Input material: PBMCs. These receptors were obtained from a man in his 60s in good health and CMV-seronegative.

This clone has only a few counts. The rearrangement joins TRBV5-1 to TRBJ2-3; 7 bases are a match to TRBD2. V trimming: 0 bases; J trimming: 1 base; junction bases outside the gene matches: 11. CDR1 and CDR2 from the germline V gene are SGHRS and YFSETQ. This CDR3 has 18 residues. The CDR3: CASSLAVVSGHGTDTQYF. CDR3 DNA: TGCGCCAGCAGCTTGGCGGTGGTTAGCGGGCACGGCACAGATACGCAGTATTTT. The whole variable domain, filled in from reference TRBV5-1 and TRBJ2-3, reads KAGVTQTPRYLIKTRGQQVTLSCSPISGHRSVSWYQQTPGQGLQFLFEYFSETQRNKGNFPGRFSGRQFSNSRSEMNVSTLELGDSALYLCASSLAVVSGHGTDTQYFGPGTRLTVL.

The chain is built from TRBV7-3 and TRBJ2-1, with 13 bases aligning to TRBD2. CDR3 length: 14 amino acids. Losses at the gene ends were 5 bases for V and 8 bases for J; bases not matched to a gene: 3. The germline V gene encodes CDR1 SGHTA and CDR2 FQGTGA. The CDR3 loop reads CASSDGLAGDEQFF. CDR3 DNA: TGTGCCAGCAGCGACGGACTAGCGGGGGATGAGCAGTTCTTC.

The chain recombines TRBV6-1 with TRBJ1-1; D might be TRBD1 (5 bases). V was pared by 3 bases and J by 7 bases, with 12 bases between. The CDR3 has 13 residues. Looked up from germline, CDR1 is MNHNS and CDR2 is SASEGT. As DNA, the CDR3 is TGTGCCAGCAGTGACTTTGGAGGGGATGAAGCTTTCTTT. Translated, it gives CASSDFGGDEAFF.

The gene calls are TRBV19 and TRBJ1-1; perhaps TRBD1 as D (5 bases). V gave up 4 bases and J gave up 5 bases, with 17 bases separating them. Looked up from germline, CDR1 is LNHDA and CDR2 is SQIVND (reference sequence). This CDR3 is 15 amino acids long. CDR3 region: CASSTIRGLQTEAFF. For the CDR3, the DNA is TGTGCCAGTAGTACTATAAGGGGCCTACAAACTGAAGCTTTCTTT.

The rearrangement links TRBV18 to TRBJ1-1, with D perhaps matching TRBD1 (5 bases). The V gene lost 3 bases and the J gene lost 7 bases, with 9 bases spanning the gap. This CDR3 has 12 amino acids. Per germline, CDR1 KGHSH and CDR2 LQKENI. The CDR3 nucleotides read TGTGCCAGCTCACCCGACAGTTTTGAAGCTTTCTTT. Amino acids: CASSPDSFEAFF.

The V and J genes are TRBV18 and TRBJ2-3, with 14 positions matching TRBD2. Germline assignment: CDR1 KGHSH and CDR2 LQKENI. The length of the CDR3 is 16 residues. With V trimmed by 6 bases and J by 3 bases, 5 bases remained unmatched. DNA for the CDR3: TGTGCCAGCTCTCCGGGACTAGCGGGAGCTACAGATACGCAGTATTTT. Its protein product is CASSPGLAGATDTQYF.

V gene TRBV19 combines with J gene TRBJ2-6, with D possibly matching TRBD2 (5 bases). The CDR3 contains 16 residues. The V gene lost 6 bases and the J gene lost 4 bases, with 16 bases spanning the gap. Germline CDR1 LNHDA, CDR2 SQIVND (reference sequence). This CDR3 reads CASSPDAGSGANVLTF. The CDR3 DNA is TGTGCCAGTAGCCCCGACGCGGGTTCCGGGGCCAACGTCCTGACTTTC.

This rearrangement joins TRBV7-3 to TRBJ2-7; TRBD1 matches at 11 bases. In germline, CDR1 is SGHTA, CDR2 FQGTGA. This CDR3 spans 16 amino acids. The J segment lost 0 bases and the V segment lost 1 base, leaving 2 bases of the junction unmatched. DNA for the CDR3: TGTGCCAGCAGCTTAAGCGGGACAGGGGGCTCCTACGAGCAGTACTTC. Protein product: CASSLSGTGGSYEQYF.

The chain uses TRBV2 and TRBJ2-7; perhaps TRBD2 as D (5 bases). With 7 bases removed from V and 2 bases from J, the gap between germline ends came to 12 bases. The germline gives CDR1 SNHLY, CDR2 FYNNEI. The CDR3 has 13 residues. The CDR3 here is CASNSGKPYEQYF. The CDR3, as DNA: TGTGCCAGCAACTCGGGAAAGCCCTACGAGCAGTACTTC.

J is TRBJ1-6 and V is TRBV23-1; D is perhaps TRBD1 (5 bases). TRBV23-1 counts as an open reading frame of uncertain function. Trimming took 7 bases from V and 10 from J, leaving 26 bases between them. This CDR3 is built from 17 residues. CDR3: CASTLKLREGVSSPLHF. CDR3 nucleotide sequence: TGCGCCAGCACCCTAAAACTCAGGGAGGGTGTGAGCTCACCCCTCCACTTT.